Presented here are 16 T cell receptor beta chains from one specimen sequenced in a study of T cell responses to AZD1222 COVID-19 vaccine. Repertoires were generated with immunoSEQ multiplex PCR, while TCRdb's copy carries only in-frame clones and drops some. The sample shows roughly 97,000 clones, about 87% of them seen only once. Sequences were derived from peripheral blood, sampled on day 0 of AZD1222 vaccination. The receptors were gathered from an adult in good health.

Written as DNA, the CDR3 is TGTGCCAGTAGTATAATAGCAGGCTCTGGAAACACCATATATTTT. Translating gives CASSIIAGSGNTIYF. This rearrangement joins TRBV19 to TRBJ1-3; D unclear. The germline V gene encodes CDR1 LNHDA and CDR2 SQIVND (reference sequence). V was clipped by 2 bases and J by 0 bases, with 8 bases between them. The CDR3 covers 15 residues.

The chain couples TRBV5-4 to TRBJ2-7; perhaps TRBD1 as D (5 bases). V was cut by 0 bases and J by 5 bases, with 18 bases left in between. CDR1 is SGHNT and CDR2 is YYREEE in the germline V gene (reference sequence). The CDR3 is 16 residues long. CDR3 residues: CASSLALTGYRDEQYF. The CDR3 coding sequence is TGTGCCAGCAGCTTGGCCTTAACAGGCTATCGGGACGAGCAGTACTTC.

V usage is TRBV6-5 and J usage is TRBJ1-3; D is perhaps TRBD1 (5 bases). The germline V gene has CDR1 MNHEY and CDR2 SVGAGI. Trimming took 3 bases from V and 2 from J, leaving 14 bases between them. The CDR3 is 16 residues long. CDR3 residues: CASSYRGKGTGNTIYF. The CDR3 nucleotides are TGTGCCAGCAGTTATCGGGGGAAGGGAACTGGAAACACCATATATTTT.

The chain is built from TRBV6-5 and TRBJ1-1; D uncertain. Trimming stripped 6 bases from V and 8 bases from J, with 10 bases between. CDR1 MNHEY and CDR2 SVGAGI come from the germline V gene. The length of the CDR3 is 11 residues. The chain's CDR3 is CASSRGREAFF. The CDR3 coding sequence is TGTGCCAGCAGCCGAGGGCGCGAAGCTTTCTTT.

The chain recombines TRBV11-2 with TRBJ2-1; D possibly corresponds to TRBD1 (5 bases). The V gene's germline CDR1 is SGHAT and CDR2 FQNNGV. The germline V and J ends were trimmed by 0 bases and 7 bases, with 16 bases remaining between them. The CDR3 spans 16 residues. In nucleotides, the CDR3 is TGTGCCAGCAGCTTAGATAGTGAGCAGGGCCGGAATGAGCAGTTCTTC. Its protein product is CASSLDSEQGRNEQFF.

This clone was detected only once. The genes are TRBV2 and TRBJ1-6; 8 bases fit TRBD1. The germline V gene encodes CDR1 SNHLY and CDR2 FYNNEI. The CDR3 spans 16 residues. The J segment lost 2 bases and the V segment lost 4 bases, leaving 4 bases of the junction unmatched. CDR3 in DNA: TGTGCCAGCAGTGCAGGGGGCGCCCCCTATAATTCACCCCTCCACTTT. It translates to CASSAGGAPYNSPLHF. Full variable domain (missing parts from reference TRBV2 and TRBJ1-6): EPEVTQTPSHQVTQMGQEVILRCVPISNHLYFYWYRQILGQKVEFLVSFYNNEISEKSEIFDDQFSVERPDGSNFTLKIRSTKLEDSAMYFCASSAGGAPYNSPLHFGNGTRLTVT.

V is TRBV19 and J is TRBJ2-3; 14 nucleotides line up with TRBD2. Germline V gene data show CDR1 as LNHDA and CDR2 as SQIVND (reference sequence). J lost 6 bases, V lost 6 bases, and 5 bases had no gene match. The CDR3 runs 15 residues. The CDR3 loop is CASSGTSGSYDTQYF. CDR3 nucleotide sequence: TGTGCCAGTAGCGGGACTAGCGGGAGTTATGATACGCAGTATTTT.

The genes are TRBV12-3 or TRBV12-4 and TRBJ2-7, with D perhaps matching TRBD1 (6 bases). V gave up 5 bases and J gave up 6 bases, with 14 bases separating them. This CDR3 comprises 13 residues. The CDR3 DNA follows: TGTGCCAGCAGTCGGACAGACCTAGGCGAGCAGTACTTC. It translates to CASSRTDLGEQYF.

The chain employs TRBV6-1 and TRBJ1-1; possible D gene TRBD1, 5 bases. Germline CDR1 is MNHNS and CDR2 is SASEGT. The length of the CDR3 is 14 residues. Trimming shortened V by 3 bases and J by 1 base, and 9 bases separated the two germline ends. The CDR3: CASSEYGQNTEAFF. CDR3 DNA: TGTGCCAGCAGTGAGTACGGACAGAACACTGAAGCTTTCTTT.

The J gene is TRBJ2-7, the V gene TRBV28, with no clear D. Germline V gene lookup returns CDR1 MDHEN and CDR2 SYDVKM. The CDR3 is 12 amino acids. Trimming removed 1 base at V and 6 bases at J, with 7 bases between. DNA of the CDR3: TGTGCCAGCAGTTTATTGGCCGGCGAGCAGTACTTC. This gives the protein CASSLLAGEQYF.

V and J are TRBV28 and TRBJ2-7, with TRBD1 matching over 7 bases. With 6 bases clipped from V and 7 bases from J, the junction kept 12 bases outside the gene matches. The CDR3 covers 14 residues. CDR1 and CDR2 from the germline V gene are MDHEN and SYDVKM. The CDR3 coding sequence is TGTGCCAGCAGCTGGGACAGAGAGATGACGGAGCAGTACTTC. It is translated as CASSWDREMTEQYF.

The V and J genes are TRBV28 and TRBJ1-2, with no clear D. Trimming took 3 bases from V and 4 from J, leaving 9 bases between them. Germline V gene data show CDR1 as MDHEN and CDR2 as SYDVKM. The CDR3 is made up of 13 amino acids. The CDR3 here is CASSFKGFYGYTF. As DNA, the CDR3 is TGTGCCAGCAGTTTCAAAGGGTTCTATGGCTACACCTTC.

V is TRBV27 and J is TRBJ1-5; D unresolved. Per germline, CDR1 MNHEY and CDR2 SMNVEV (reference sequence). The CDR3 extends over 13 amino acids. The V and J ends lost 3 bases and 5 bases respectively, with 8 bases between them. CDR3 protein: CASSFQSYQPQHF. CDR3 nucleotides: TGTGCCAGCAGTTTTCAGAGCTATCAGCCCCAGCATTTT.

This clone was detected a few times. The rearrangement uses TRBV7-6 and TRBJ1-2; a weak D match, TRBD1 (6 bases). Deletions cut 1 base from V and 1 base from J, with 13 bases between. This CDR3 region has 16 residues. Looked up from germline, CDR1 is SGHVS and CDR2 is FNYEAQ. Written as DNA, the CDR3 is TGTGCCAGCAGCTTAGGCCCTACAGGGCTTAACTATGGCTACACCTTC. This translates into CASSLGPTGLNYGYTF.

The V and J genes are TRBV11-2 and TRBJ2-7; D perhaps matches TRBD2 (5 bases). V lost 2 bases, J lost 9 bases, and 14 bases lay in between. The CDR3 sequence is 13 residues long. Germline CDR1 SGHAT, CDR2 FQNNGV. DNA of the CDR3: TGTGCCAGCAGCTTAATTTCAGGCGAGGGGCAGTACTTC. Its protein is CASSLISGEGQYF.

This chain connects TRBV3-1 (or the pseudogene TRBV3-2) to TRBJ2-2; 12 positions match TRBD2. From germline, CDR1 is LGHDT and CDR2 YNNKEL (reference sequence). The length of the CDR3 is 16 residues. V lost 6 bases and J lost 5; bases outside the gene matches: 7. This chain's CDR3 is CASSRTSGTLTGELFF. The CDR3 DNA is TGTGCCAGCAGTCGGACTAGCGGGACCCTTACCGGGGAGCTGTTTTTT.